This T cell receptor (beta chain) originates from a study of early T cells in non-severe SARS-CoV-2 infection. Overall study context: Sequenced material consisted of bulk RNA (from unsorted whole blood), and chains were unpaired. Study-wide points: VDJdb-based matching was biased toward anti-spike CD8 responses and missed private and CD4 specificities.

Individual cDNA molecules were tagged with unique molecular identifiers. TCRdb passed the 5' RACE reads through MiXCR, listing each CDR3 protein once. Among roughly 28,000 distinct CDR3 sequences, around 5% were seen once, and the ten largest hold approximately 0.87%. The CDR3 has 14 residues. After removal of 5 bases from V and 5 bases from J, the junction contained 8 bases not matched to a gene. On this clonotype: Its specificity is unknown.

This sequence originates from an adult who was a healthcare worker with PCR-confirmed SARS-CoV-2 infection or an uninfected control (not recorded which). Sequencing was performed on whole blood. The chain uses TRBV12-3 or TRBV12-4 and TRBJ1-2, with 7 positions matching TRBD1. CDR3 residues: CASSPRQGGYGYTF. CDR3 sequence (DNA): TGTGCCAGCAGTCCCCGACAGGGTGGGTATGGCTACACCTTC.